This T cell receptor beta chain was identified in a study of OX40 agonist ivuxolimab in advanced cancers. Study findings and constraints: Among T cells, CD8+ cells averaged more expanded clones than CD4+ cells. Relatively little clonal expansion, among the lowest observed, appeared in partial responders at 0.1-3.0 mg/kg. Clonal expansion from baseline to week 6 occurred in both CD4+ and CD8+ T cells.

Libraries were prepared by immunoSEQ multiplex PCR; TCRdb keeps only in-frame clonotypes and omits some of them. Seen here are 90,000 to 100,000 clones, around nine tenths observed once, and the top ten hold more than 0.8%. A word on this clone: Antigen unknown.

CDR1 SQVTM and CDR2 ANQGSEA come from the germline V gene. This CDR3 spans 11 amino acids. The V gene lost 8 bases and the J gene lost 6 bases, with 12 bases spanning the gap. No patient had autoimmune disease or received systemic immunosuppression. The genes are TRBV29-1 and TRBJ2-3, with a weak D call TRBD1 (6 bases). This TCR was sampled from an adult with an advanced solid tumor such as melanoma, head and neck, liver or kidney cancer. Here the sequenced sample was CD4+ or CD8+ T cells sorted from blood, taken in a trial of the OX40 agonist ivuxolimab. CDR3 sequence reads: CSYHTGDTQYF. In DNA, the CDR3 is TGCAGCTATCACACAGGGGATACGCAGTATTTT.